The subject of this entry is one TCR beta chain. The target antigen is unknown. This entry comes from a study of CD8+ T cells in alopecia areata. Regarding the study as a whole: It was lesional scalp, especially alopecia totalis/universalis, that showed higher clonality than normal scalp.

RNA was extracted and reverse transcribed into cDNA as the sequencing template. Produced via immunoSEQ multiplex PCR; TCRdb's table is partial and in-frame only. Of 150,000 to 200,000 clones listed, around 54% are singletons. Investigators sorted PBMCs to obtain both CD4+ and CD8+ T cells. The sequencing input was CD4+ T cells sorted from blood. This TCR was recovered from a human donor in good health.

The CDR3 reads CAWSVNSGTGELFF. The CDR3 DNA follows: TGTGCCTGGAGTGTTAATAGCGGCACCGGGGAGCTGTTTTTT. The rearrangement uses TRBV30 and TRBJ2-2, with TRBD2 as a possible D gene (6 bases). The CDR3 is 14 amino acids. CDR1 is GTSNPN and CDR2 is SVGIG in the germline V gene (reference sequence). Between the trimmed V and J ends, which lost 0 bases and 4 bases, there was a span of 9 bases. Complete variable domain (other parts from reference TRBV30 and TRBJ2-2): SQTIHQWPATLVQPVGSPLSLECTVEGTSNPNLYWYRQAAGRGLQLLFYSVGIGQISSEVPQNLSASRPQDRQFILSSKKLLLSDSGFYLCAWSVNSGTGELFFGEGSRLTVL.